This TCR beta chain was sequenced for a study of identifying expanded T cells in peripheral blood. Overall study results and limits: About 1.2 clones differed between technical replicates, versus roughly 16 and 20 over time. Variance in clone template counts between approximately 2-week samples significantly increased with total template count across all healthy donors.

Trimming took 4 bases from V and 5 from J, leaving 17 bases between them. Germline-derived CDR1 and CDR2 are MNHEY and SMNVEV (reference sequence). This CDR3 comprises 15 residues. Healthy donors had no documented immune events, such as infections, while sampled. To note about this clone: The target antigen is unknown.

The repertoire was sequenced with immunoSEQ multiplex PCR; TCRdb's copy has only in-frame clones and lacks some. The sample comprises approximately 110,000 clones, about 85% of which are singletons, and about 8.6% rests with the top ten. The rearrangement joins TRBV27 to TRBJ1-1; D remains ambiguous. Sample: blood. The receptor was isolated from a person aged 18-70 years in good health. The CDR3 loop reads CASSSRVTLQTEAFF. The CDR3 nucleotides are TGTGCCAGCAGTTCTAGGGTAACCTTACAAACTGAAGCTTTCTTT.